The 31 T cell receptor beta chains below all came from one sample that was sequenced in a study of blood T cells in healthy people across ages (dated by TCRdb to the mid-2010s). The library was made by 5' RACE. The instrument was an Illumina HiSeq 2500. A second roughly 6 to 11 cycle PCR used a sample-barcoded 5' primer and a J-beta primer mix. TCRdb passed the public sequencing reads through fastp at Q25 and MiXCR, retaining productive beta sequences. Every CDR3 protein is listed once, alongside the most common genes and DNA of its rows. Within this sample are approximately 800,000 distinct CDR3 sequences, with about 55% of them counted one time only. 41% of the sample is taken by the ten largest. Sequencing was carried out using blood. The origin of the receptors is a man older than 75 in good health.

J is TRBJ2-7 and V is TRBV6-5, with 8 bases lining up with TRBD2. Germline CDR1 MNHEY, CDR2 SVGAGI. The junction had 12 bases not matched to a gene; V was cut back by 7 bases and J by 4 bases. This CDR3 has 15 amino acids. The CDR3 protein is CASTEAGLAPYEQYF. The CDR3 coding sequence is TGTGCCAGCACCGAGGCAGGACTAGCTCCTTACGAGCAGTACTTC.

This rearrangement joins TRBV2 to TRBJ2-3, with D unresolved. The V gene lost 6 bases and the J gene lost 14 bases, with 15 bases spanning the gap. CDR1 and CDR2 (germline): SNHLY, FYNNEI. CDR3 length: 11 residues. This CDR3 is CASRLSKDAYF. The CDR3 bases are TGTGCCAGCAGGCTGTCGAAAGACGCGTATTTT.

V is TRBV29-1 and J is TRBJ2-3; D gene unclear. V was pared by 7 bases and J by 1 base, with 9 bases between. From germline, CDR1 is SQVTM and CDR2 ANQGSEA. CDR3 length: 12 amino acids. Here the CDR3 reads CSAERGTDTQYF. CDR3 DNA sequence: TGCAGCGCCGAACGGGGCACAGATACGCAGTATTTT.

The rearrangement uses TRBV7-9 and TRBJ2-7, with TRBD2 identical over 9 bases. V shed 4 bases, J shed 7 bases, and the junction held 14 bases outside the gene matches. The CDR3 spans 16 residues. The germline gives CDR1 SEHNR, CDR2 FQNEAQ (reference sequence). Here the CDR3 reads CASSSRGLARRNEQYF. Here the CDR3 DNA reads TGTGCCAGCAGCTCAAGGGGACTAGCCAGGCGTAATGAGCAGTACTTC.

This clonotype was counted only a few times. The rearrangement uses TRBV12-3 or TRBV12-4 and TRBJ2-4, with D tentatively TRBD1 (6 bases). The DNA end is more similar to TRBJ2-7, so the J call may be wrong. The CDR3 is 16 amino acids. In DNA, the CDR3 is TGTGCCAGCGCCCTTGGACAGTTTCGCGGTTGGGGCGAGCAGTACTTC. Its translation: CASALGQFRGWGEQYF.

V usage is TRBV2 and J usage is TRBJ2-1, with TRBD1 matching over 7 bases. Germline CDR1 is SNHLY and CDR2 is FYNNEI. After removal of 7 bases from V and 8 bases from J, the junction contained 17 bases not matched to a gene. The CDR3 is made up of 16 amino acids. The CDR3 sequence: CASTRGLKGAGDEQFF. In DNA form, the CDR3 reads TGTGCCAGCACTCGTGGACTGAAGGGGGCAGGAGATGAGCAGTTCTTC.

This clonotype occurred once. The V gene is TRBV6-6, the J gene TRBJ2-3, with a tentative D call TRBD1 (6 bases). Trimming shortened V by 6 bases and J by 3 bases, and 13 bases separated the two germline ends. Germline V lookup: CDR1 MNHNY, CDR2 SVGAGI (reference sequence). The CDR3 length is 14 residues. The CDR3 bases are TGTGCCAGCAGCAACAGGGCTTTGACAGATACGCAGTATTTT. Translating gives CASSNRALTDTQYF.

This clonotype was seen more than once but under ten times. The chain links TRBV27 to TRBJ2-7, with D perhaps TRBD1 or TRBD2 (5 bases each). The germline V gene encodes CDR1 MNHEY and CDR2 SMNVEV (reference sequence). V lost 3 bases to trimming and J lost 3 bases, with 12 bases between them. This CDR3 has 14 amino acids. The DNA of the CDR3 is TGTGCCAGCAGTTTGGCGGGCAGGGTCTACGAGCAGTACTTC. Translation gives CASSLAGRVYEQYF.

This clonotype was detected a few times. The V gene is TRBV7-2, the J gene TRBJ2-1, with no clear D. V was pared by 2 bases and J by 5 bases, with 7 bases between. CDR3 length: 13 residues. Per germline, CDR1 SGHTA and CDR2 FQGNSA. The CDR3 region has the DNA TGTGCCAGCAGCTTAAGCAGGAACAATGAGCAGTTCTTC. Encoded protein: CASSLSRNNEQFF. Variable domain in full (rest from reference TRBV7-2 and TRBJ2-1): GAGVSQSPSNKVTEKGKDVELRCDPISGHTALYWYRQSLGQGLEFLIYFQGNSAPDKSGLPSDRFSAERTGGSVSTLTIQRTQQEDSAVYLCASSLSRNNEQFFGPGTRLTVL.

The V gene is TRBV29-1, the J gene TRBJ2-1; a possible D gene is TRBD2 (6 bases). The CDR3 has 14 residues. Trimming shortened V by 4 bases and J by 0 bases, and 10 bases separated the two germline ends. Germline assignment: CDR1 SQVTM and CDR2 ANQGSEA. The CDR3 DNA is TGCAGCGTTGTGGGGAGGAGCTCCTACAATGAGCAGTTCTTC. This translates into CSVVGRSSYNEQFF.

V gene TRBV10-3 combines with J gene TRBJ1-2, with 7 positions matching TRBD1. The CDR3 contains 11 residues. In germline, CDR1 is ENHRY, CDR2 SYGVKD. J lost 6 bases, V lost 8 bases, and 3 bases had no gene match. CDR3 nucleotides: TGTGCCATCGACACAGGGGATGGCTACACCTTC. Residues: CAIDTGDGYTF.

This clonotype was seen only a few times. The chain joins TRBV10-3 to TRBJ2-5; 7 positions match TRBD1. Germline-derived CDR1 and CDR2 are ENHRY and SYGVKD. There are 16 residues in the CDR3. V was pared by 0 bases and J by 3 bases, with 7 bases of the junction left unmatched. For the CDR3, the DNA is TGTGCCATCAGTGAGTCGATCGACAGGGTTAAAGAGACCCAGTACTTC. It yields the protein CAISESIDRVKETQYF.

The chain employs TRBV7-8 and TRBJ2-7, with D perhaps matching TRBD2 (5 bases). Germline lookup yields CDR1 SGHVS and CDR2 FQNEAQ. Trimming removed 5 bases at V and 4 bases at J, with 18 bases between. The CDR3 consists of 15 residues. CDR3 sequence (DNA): TGTGCCAGCAGCCCAGGCAGAGGCTCGGGATACGAGCAGTACTTC. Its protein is CASSPGRGSGYEQYF. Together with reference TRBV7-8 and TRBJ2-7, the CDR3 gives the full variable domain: GAGVSQSPRYKVAKRGQDVALRCDPISGHVSLFWYQQALGQGPEFLTYFQNEAQLDKSGLPSDRFFAERPEGSVSTLKIQRTQQEDSAVYLCASSPGRGSGYEQYFGPGTRLTVT.

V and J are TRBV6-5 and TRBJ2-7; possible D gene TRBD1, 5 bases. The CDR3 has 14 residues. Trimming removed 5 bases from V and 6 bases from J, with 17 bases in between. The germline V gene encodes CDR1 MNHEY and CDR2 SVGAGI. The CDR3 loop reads CASSLTWGYVEQYF. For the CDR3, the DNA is TGTGCCAGCAGTCTCACATGGGGCTATGTCGAGCAGTACTTC.

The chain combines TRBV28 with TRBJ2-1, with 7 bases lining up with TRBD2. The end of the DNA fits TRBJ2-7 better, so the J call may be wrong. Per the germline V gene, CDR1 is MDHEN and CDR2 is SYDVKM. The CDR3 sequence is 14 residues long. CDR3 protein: CASGLWGDYNEQYF. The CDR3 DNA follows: TGTGCCAGCGGCCTGTGGGGGGACTACAATGAGCAGTACTTC.

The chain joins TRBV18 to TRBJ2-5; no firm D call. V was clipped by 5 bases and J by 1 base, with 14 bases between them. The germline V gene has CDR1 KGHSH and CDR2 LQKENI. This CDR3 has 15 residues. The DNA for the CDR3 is TGTGCCAGCTCAAGAGACACACTTTCCCAAGAGACCCAGTACTTC. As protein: CASSRDTLSQETQYF.

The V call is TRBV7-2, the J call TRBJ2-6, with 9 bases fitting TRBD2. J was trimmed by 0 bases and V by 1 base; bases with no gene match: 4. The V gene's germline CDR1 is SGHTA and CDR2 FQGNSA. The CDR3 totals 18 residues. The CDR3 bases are TGTGCCAGCAGCTTAGAGTCGCGGGAGGGCTCTGGGGCCAACGTCCTGACTTTC. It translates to CASSLESREGSGANVLTF.

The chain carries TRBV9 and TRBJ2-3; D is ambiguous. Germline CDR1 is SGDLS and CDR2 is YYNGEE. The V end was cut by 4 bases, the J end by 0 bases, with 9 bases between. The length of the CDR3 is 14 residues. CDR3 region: CASSLRQSTDTQYF. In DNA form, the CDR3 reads TGTGCCAGCAGCCTCCGACAAAGCACAGATACGCAGTATTTT.

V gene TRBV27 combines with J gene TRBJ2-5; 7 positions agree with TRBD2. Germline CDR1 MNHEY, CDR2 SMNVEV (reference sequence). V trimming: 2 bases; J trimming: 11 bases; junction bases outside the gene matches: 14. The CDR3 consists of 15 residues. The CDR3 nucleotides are TGTGCCAGCAGTTTAGGGCTAGCGGCCTACAATGAGCAGTACTTC. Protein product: CASSLGLAAYNEQYF.

DNA of the CDR3: TGTGCCACCAGTGGTCCTAACCAAAACATTCAGTACTTC. It translates to CATSGPNQNIQYF. The chain joins TRBV24-1 to TRBJ2-4; D is uncertain. Per germline, CDR1 KGHDR and CDR2 SFDVKD. This CDR3 contains 13 residues. The ends were cut back, 5 bases at V and 5 bases at J, with 9 bases in the middle.

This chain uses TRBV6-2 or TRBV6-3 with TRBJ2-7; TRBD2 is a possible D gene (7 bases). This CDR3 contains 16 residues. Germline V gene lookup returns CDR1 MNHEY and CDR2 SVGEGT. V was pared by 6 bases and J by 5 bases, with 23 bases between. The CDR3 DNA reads TGTGCCAGCAGAGGAGGGGGGAGGGCCTTTACCCACGAGCAGTACTTC. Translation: CASRGGGRAFTHEQYF.

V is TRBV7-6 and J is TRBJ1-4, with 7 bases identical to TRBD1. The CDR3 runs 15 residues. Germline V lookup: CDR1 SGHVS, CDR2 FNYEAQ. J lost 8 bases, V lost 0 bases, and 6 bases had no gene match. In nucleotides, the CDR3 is TGTGCCAGCAGCTTAGCGGCAGGGGGTGAGGAAAAACTGTTTTTT. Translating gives CASSLAAGGEEKLFF.

CDR3: CSARDSLVLHDTQYF. In nucleotides, the CDR3 is TGCAGTGCTAGAGATAGTCTAGTACTCCACGATACGCAGTATTTT. The chain couples TRBV20-1 to TRBJ2-3; D unresolved. The CDR3 length is 15 residues. Trimming pared 0 bases from V and 6 bases from J, leaving 16 bases between. Germline values: CDR1 DFQATT, CDR2 SNEGSKA (reference sequence).

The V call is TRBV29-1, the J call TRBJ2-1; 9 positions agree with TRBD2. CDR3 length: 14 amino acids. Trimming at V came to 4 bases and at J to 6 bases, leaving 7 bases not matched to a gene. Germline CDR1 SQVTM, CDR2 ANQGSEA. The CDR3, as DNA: TGCAGCGTTGGGATGGTAGCGGGAGTCAATGAGCAGTTCTTC. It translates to CSVGMVAGVNEQFF.

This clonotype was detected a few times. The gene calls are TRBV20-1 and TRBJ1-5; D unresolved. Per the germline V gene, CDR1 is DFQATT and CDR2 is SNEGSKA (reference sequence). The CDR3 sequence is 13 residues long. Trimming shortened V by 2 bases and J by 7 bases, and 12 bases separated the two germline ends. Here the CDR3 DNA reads TGCAGTGCTAGACAAGGGAAGGGACAGCCCCAGCATTTT. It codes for CSARQGKGQPQHF.

The CDR3 DNA reads TGTGCCAGCAGCCAAGGGCAGGGCGGGGGTGGCTACACCTTC. It yields the protein CASSQGQGGGGYTF. This chain connects TRBV6-6 to TRBJ1-2; tentative D call: TRBD1 (5 bases). V shed 6 bases and J shed 7 bases, with 18 bases lying between them. The CDR3 has 14 residues. The germline V gene encodes CDR1 MNHNY and CDR2 SVGAGI (reference sequence).

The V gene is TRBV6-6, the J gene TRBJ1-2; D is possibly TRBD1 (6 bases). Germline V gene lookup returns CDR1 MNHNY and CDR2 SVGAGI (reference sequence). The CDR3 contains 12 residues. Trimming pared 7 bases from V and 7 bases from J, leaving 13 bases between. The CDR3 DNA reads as TGTGCCAGCACCCCGGACAGCTGTGGCTACACCTTC. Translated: CASTPDSCGYTF.

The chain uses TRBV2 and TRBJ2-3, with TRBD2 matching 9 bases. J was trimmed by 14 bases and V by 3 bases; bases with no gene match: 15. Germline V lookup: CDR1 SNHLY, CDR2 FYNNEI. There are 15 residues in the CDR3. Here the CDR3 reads CASSDRREGRGDAYF. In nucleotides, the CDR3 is TGTGCCAGCAGTGACCGGCGGGAGGGCCGGGGAGACGCGTATTTT.

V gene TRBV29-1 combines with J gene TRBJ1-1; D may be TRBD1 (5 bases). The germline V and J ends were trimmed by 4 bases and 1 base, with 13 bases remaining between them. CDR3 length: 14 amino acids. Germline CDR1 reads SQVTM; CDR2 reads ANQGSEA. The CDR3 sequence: CSVGGTGGNTEAFF. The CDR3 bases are TGCAGCGTTGGGGGGACTGGGGGGAACACTGAAGCTTTCTTT.

As DNA, the CDR3 is TGCAGTGCTCGACAGGGCGGTAGCAATGAGCAGTTCTTC. Translation: CSARQGGSNEQFF. The chain links TRBV20-1 to TRBJ2-1, with 7 bases that match TRBD1. Germline trimming cut 5 bases from V and 6 bases from J; bases unmatched to any gene: 7. The CDR3 covers 13 residues. CDR1 and CDR2 (germline): DFQATT, SNEGSKA (reference sequence).

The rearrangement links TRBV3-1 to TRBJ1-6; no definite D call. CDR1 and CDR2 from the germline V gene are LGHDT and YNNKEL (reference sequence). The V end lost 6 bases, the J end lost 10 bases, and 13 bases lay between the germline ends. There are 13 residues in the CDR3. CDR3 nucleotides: TGTGCCAGCAGACCCGAGGGAGGCTCACCCCTCCACTTT. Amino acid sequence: CASRPEGGSPLHF.